This T cell receptor beta chain was recorded in a study of PD-L1 blockade in urothelial cancer. Overall study: Patients with male sex and bladder-origin urothelial cancer accounted for most of the roughly 30 enrolled. Study-wide results and limits: In blood at 3 weeks, tumor-associated clones expanded more among patients with durable benefit. Pretreatment TCR clonality in blood, when below the median, was predictive of better survival.

This clone has a handful of counts. Its specificity is unknown. Germline values: CDR1 PRHDT, CDR2 FYEKMQ (reference sequence). The length of the CDR3 is 13 residues. V lost 2 bases to trimming and J lost 8 bases; unmatched junction nucleotides: 3. Sequencing used immunoSEQ multiplex PCR; TCRdb keeps in-frame clones, though not all of them. The profile covers around 41,000 clones, with around 89% appearing a single time and less than 15% taken by the ten largest. The TCR was taken from a woman aged 55-70 years with urothelial cancer. The specimen comprised PBMCs, sampled around atezolizumab (anti-PD-L1) treatment. The chain uses TRBV13 and TRBJ1-5; 7 bases match TRBD1. The CDR3 is CASSLTGEEPQHF. CDR3 coding DNA: TGTGCCAGCAGCTTAACAGGGGAGGAGCCCCAGCATTTT.